Presented here are 2 T cell receptor beta chains from one specimen sequenced in a study of regulatory T cells in long-lasting Graves disease. Sample time point: newly diagnosed GD, antithyroid drugs for less than 3 months. PBMC RNA was the source of the TCR library. Arm-PCR of CDR3 regions and iRepertoire HTBI primers were used to build TCR beta libraries. TCRdb itself ran the multiplex PCR reads through MiXCR, one entry per CDR3 protein. Seen here are about 500,000 distinct CDR3 sequences, around 15% observed once, and the top ten hold 9% to 15%. These data also featured in a second study, about T cells in Graves' hyperthyroidism and ophthalmopathy.

The specimen was peripheral blood mononuclear cells (PBMCs), collected at new diagnosis, from a patient treated with antithyroid drugs. The receptor set was obtained from a man aged 35 to 55 with Graves disease.

This chain uses TRBV20-1 with TRBJ2-2; TRBD1 matches at 8 bases. The CDR3 is 13 residues long. Germline loops: CDR1 DFQATT, CDR2 SNEGSKA (reference sequence). V lost 5 bases and J lost 7; bases outside the gene matches: 6. The CDR3 nucleotides are TGCAGTGCTCCCCGGACAGGGATCGGGGAGCTGTTTTTT. Residues: CSAPRTGIGELFF.

This clonotype was seen repeatedly, ten times or more. The chain couples TRBV12-3 or TRBV12-4 to TRBJ1-6; 9 nucleotides line up with TRBD1. There are 17 residues in the CDR3. Trimming removed 6 bases from V and 11 bases from J; junction bases left unmatched: 17. CDR3 loop: CASSIADFGQGLAPLHF. Here the CDR3 DNA reads TGTGCCAGCAGCATCGCCGACTTCGGACAGGGGTTGGCACCCCTCCACTTT.